Shown below are 18 T cell receptor beta chains from a single sample sequenced in a study of cytomegalovirus exposure and HLA in healthy donors. PCR employed 60 Vbeta and 13 Jbeta primers. Method: immunoSEQ multiplex PCR; TCRdb's copy keeps in-frame clones and lacks some. Of roughly 99,000 clones listed, about 81% are singletons. Sequencing used PBMCs. These receptors came from a man aged 30 to 45 in good health and CMV-seropositive.

The chain is built from TRBV5-1 and TRBJ2-3; TRBD2 matches at 9 bases. V lost 3 bases, J lost 2 bases, and 10 bases stayed unmatched. Germline lookup yields CDR1 SGHRS and CDR2 YFSETQ. CDR3 length: 17 residues. The chain's CDR3 is CASSSRSGGYSTDTQYF. The DNA for the CDR3 is TGCGCCAGCAGCTCCCGTAGCGGGGGCTACTCCACAGATACGCAGTATTTT. The variable domain in full, with the rest retrieved from reference TRBV5-1 and TRBJ2-3, is KAGVTQTPRYLIKTRGQQVTLSCSPISGHRSVSWYQQTPGQGLQFLFEYFSETQRNKGNFPGRFSGRQFSNSRSEMNVSTLELGDSALYLCASSSRSGGYSTDTQYFGPGTRLTVL.

In its sample, this clone was seen a few times. V is TRBV10-3 and J is TRBJ1-1; 8 bases align to TRBD1. V dropped 6 bases and J dropped 5; count of bases not matched to a gene: 5. Germline V gene lookup returns CDR1 ENHRY and CDR2 SYGVKD. This CDR3 has 13 amino acids. The CDR3 loop is CAIRGQVGTEAFF. The CDR3 DNA follows: TGTGCCATCAGGGGACAGGTGGGGACTGAAGCTTTCTTT.

The rearrangement links TRBV5-1 to TRBJ2-5; D perhaps matches TRBD1 (5 bases). Trimming stripped 1 base from V and 5 bases from J, with 15 bases between. The length of the CDR3 is 15 residues. Germline CDR1 and CDR2: SGHRS and YFSETQ. CDR3 residues: CASSLLTGLEETQYF. CDR3 sequence (DNA): TGCGCCAGCAGCTTGCTTACAGGTCTGGAGGAGACCCAGTACTTC.

V and J are TRBV30 and TRBJ2-5; possibly TRBD2 for D (5 bases). The germline V gene encodes CDR1 GTSNPN and CDR2 SVGIG (reference sequence). The germline V and J ends were trimmed by 0 bases and 7 bases, with 9 bases remaining between them. This CDR3 has 12 residues. CDR3 protein: CAWSVLEGTQYF. In DNA, the CDR3 is TGTGCCTGGAGTGTCCTTGAGGGGACCCAGTACTTC.

The chain couples TRBV5-4 to TRBJ2-3; D call uncertain. The V end lost 2 bases, the J end lost 0 bases, and 7 bases lay between the germline ends. The CDR3 is 14 residues long. The germline CDR1 and CDR2 sequences are SGHNT and YYREEE (reference sequence). This chain's CDR3 is CASSLMTSTDTQYF. As DNA, the CDR3 is TGTGCCAGCAGCTTAATGACTAGCACAGATACGCAGTATTTT.

The V gene is TRBV7-2, the J gene TRBJ1-2, with TRBD1 matching 7 bases. CDR1 and CDR2 (germline): SGHTA, FQGNSA. J lost 5 bases, V lost 4 bases, and 7 bases had no gene match. This CDR3 spans 14 amino acids. The CDR3 region is CASSSRDRRYGYTF. In nucleotides, the CDR3 is TGTGCCAGCAGCTCCCGGGACAGACGATATGGCTACACCTTC.

The gene calls are TRBV5-1 and TRBJ1-1, with D uncertain. V was shortened by 4 bases and J by 2 bases, with 15 bases between the two germline ends. The CDR3 consists of 15 residues. The germline gives CDR1 SGHRS, CDR2 YFSETQ. Here the CDR3 reads CASSLRGSYNTEAFF. The CDR3, as DNA: TGCGCCAGCAGCCTTCGCGGCAGTTACAACACTGAAGCTTTCTTT.

CDR3 bases: TGTGCCAGCAGTTTACTTTATGAAGCTTTCTTT. Translation: CASSLLYEAFF. The chain links TRBV28 to TRBJ1-1; D remains unclear. The CDR3 has 11 residues. With 2 bases removed from V and 7 bases from J, the gap between germline ends came to 5 bases. Per the germline V gene, CDR1 is MDHEN and CDR2 is SYDVKM.

The chain links TRBV7-8 to TRBJ2-3, with TRBD2 identical over 11 bases. Trimming at V came to 2 bases and at J to 3 bases, leaving 10 bases not matched to a gene. The CDR3 has 18 residues. Germline V gene data show CDR1 as SGHVS and CDR2 as FQNEAQ. The CDR3 coding sequence is TGTGCCAGCAGCTTAACCCCACTAGCGGGGGTTAGGACAGATACGCAGTATTTT. Protein: CASSLTPLAGVRTDTQYF.

This chain uses TRBV5-8 with TRBJ2-2, with 16 positions matching TRBD2. Unmatched junction bases numbered 5, after V lost 4 bases and J lost 5 bases. The CDR3 runs to 17 residues. Germline V gene lookup returns CDR1 SGHTS and CDR2 YDEGEE. The CDR3 reads CASSGTSGGAWTGELFF. In DNA, the CDR3 is TGTGCCAGCAGCGGGACTAGCGGGGGGGCCTGGACCGGGGAGCTGTTTTTT. Full variable domain (rest looked up from reference TRBV5-8 and TRBJ2-2): EAGVTQSPTHLIKTRGQQATLRCSPISGHTSVYWYQQALGLGLQFLLWYDEGEERNRGNFPPRFSGRQFPNYSSELNVNALELEDSALYLCASSGTSGGAWTGELFFGEGSRLTVL.

This clone has just a few counts. The rearrangement uses TRBV19 and TRBJ2-2; 11 bases agree with TRBD2. J was trimmed by 0 bases and V by 7 bases; bases with no gene match: 4. Per the germline V gene, CDR1 is LNHDA and CDR2 is SQIVND (reference sequence). This CDR3 is built from 16 residues. CDR3 sequence reads: CASKVLAGANTGELFF. The DNA of the CDR3 is TGTGCCAGTAAAGTACTAGCGGGGGCGAACACCGGGGAGCTGTTTTTT.

The chain links TRBV7-9 to TRBJ1-5; D is undetermined. The CDR3 consists of 12 residues. Germline V gene sequence: CDR1 SEHNR, CDR2 FQNEAQ (reference sequence). V lost 3 bases and J 4 bases, leaving 4 bases between the germline ends. The CDR3 coding sequence is TGTGCCAGCAGCTTTAATAATCAGCCCCAGCATTTT. This translates into CASSFNNQPQHF.

The chain carries TRBV2 and TRBJ1-1; D is undetermined. V was pared by 9 bases and J by 3 bases, with 11 bases between. CDR1 is SNHLY, CDR2 FYNNEI, per germline. The CDR3 is 12 residues long. CDR3 protein: CAREFGDTEAFF. For the CDR3, the DNA is TGTGCCAGGGAGTTCGGGGACACTGAAGCTTTCTTT.

This clone was observed a few times. The rearrangement uses TRBV9 and TRBJ1-1; 7 bases are a match to TRBD1. Germline assignment: CDR1 SGDLS and CDR2 YYNGEE. This CDR3 spans 15 amino acids. J was trimmed by 1 base and V by 3 bases; bases with no gene match: 6. CDR3: CASSARTGANTEAFF. As DNA, the CDR3 is TGTGCCAGCAGCGCACGCACAGGGGCGAACACTGAAGCTTTCTTT.

The V call is TRBV5-4, the J call TRBJ2-3; 14 positions agree with TRBD2. The CDR3 is made up of 17 amino acids. Trimming cost V 10 bases and J 6 bases; bases outside gene matches: 16. The germline CDR1 and CDR2 sequences are SGHNT and YYREEE (reference sequence). CDR3 coding DNA: TGTGCCGTACAAGCTGGGACGACTAGCGGGGGGGCGGATACGCAGTATTTT. It specifies CAVQAGTTSGGADTQYF.

V usage is TRBV19 and J usage is TRBJ2-5; 7 positions match TRBD2. The end of the DNA is better explained by TRBJ2-7, so the J call may be wrong. Germline V gene data show CDR1 as LNHDA and CDR2 as SQIVND (reference sequence). This CDR3 is built from 15 residues. CDR3 sequence reads: CASSIVKAGAYEQYF. CDR3 nucleotide sequence: TGTGCCAGTAGTATAGTCAAGGCGGGGGCCTACGAGCAGTACTTC.

V is TRBV27 and J is TRBJ1-2; D ambiguous. The V gene's germline CDR1 is MNHEY and CDR2 SMNVEV (reference sequence). CDR3 size: 15 residues. The ends were cut back, 2 bases at V and 6 bases at J, with 16 bases in the middle. CDR3 in DNA: TGTGCCAGCAGTTTAGGGGAGATGGGAAAGGATGGCTACACCTTC. Translated: CASSLGEMGKDGYTF.

To note about this clone: At one end, the junction sequence differs from germline, possibly due to a read error. The rearrangement joins TRBV7-9 to TRBJ2-6, with 9 bases aligning to TRBD1. The CDR3 spans 19 residues. Germline CDR1 and CDR2: SEHNR and FQNEAQ (reference sequence). This chain's CDR3 is CASSPVPGQGSSGANGLTF. The CDR3 DNA reads as TGTGCCAGCAGCCCCGTGCCGGGACAGGGTTCATCTGGGGCCAACGGCCTGACTTTC.